This T cell receptor beta chain was sequenced during a study of shared clonotypes between healthy human individuals. The CD4+ fraction was divided into a CD45RA+ naive subset and a CD45RA-negative memory subset. This clone was picked up one time. No antigen is known for it. The CDR3 runs 14 residues. Trimming stripped 3 bases from V and 0 bases from J, with 8 bases between. Germline V gives CDR1 SNHLY, CDR2 FYNNEI. Study-level findings and limits: As a rule, naive subsets had a larger estimated richness than memory subsets.

Repertoires were generated with immunoSEQ multiplex PCR, while TCRdb's copy carries only in-frame clones and drops some. The table includes about 300,000 clones, approximately 74% detected once. This receptor was identified in a young man in good health. Sequencing was done on a sample of memory CD4+ T cells sorted from blood. Subset defined: CD45RA-negative fraction. The chain recombines TRBV2 with TRBJ1-2; no definite D call. The CDR3 protein is CASSDLYSNYGYTF. The CDR3, as DNA: TGTGCCAGCAGTGATTTATACTCTAACTATGGCTACACCTTC.